These 17 T cell receptor beta chains were sequenced from one sample in a study of blood T cell repertoires in COVID-19 (dated by TCRdb to about 2020). The library was obtained by the immunoSEQ multiplex PCR assay. Entries here come from immuneACCESS through TCRdb and include only in-frame sequences with V and J called. Some clones fail to appear in such tables; in the studies checked, an unresolved V gene covers under half of the shortfall, and the cause of the remainder is unknown. The sample table shows 75,000 to 100,000 clones, and around 75% are seen once. The ten largest account for roughly 24% of the sample. Source material: peripheral blood. These TCRs come from a man in his 70s with acute or convalescent COVID-19.

This clone occurred a few times. J is TRBJ1-5 and V is TRBV10-3; 9 nucleotides align to TRBD1. J lost 6 bases, V lost 2 bases, and 5 bases had no gene match. The CDR3 length is 15 residues. Per germline, CDR1 ENHRY and CDR2 SYGVKD. The CDR3 reads CAISEGQGLGQPQHF. CDR3 DNA: TGTGCCATCAGTGAGGGACAGGGGCTCGGTCAGCCCCAGCATTTT.

The chain joins TRBV9 to TRBJ2-2; 7 bases map to TRBD2. Germline lookup yields CDR1 SGDLS and CDR2 YYNGEE. This CDR3 spans 17 amino acids. V was pared by 1 base and J by 0 bases, with 6 bases of the junction left unmatched. CDR3 loop: CASSVTPSGANTGELFF. CDR3 sequence (DNA): TGTGCCAGCAGCGTAACCCCTAGCGGAGCGAACACCGGGGAGCTGTTTTTT.

This clone was counted only a few times. V and J are TRBV4-1 and TRBJ1-2, with 7 bases identical to TRBD1. Germline V gives CDR1 MGHRA, CDR2 YSYEKL. J was trimmed by 2 bases and V by 2 bases; bases with no gene match: 8. This CDR3 has 16 amino acids. The CDR3 sequence: CASSQPWDSANYGYTF. DNA of the CDR3: TGCGCCAGCAGCCAACCTTGGGACAGTGCAAACTATGGCTACACCTTC.

The rearrangement links TRBV6-5 to TRBJ2-5; 7 bases map to TRBD1. Losses at the gene ends were 5 bases for V and 1 base for J; bases not matched to a gene: 7. This CDR3 region has 15 residues. The germline gives CDR1 MNHEY, CDR2 SVGAGI. The CDR3 loop reads CASSQTGESQETQYF. For the CDR3, the DNA is TGTGCCAGCAGTCAAACAGGGGAGAGCCAAGAGACCCAGTACTTC.

The rearrangement joins TRBV7-3 to TRBJ2-5; 8 nucleotides agree with TRBD2. The CDR3 totals 15 residues. Germline V gene data show CDR1 as SGHTA and CDR2 as FQGTGA. V lost 1 base, J lost 3 bases, and 4 bases stayed unmatched. CDR3 protein: CASSLSGRPEETQYF. DNA for the CDR3: TGTGCCAGCAGCTTAAGCGGGAGGCCCGAAGAGACCCAGTACTTC.

The chain carries TRBV6-5 and TRBJ1-2; 12 bases are shared with TRBD1. CDR3 length equals 15 residues. Germline V gives CDR1 MNHEY, CDR2 SVGAGI. J gave up 8 bases and V 4 bases, and 8 bases lay outside the gene matches. The chain's CDR3 is CASSFGTGGVKGYTF. DNA of the CDR3: TGTGCCAGCAGTTTTGGGACAGGGGGCGTAAAAGGCTACACCTTC.

The chain carries TRBV28 and TRBJ1-1, with a possible D match to TRBD1 (5 bases). The CDR3 is 16 residues long. V lost 8 bases and J lost 3, with 22 bases in between. Germline V CDR1 and CDR2: MDHEN, SYDVKM. CDR3 in amino acids: CASVTGAGEGDTEAFF. DNA for the CDR3: TGTGCCAGCGTAACAGGCGCGGGGGAGGGCGACACTGAAGCTTTCTTT.

The chain joins TRBV5-1 to TRBJ2-7; the match to TRBD1 covers 7 bases. J was trimmed by 4 bases and V by 4 bases; bases with no gene match: 8. This CDR3 comprises 14 residues. Germline CDR1 is SGHRS and CDR2 is YFSETQ. This CDR3 reads CASSTGTASYEQYF. The DNA of the CDR3 is TGCGCCAGCAGCACCGGGACAGCGAGTTACGAGCAGTACTTC.

V and J are TRBV24-1 and TRBJ2-5; 8 nucleotides agree with TRBD1. The ends lost 3 bases at V and 3 bases at J; junction bases unmatched: 5. CDR1 is KGHDR, CDR2 SFDVKD, per germline. CDR3 length equals 15 residues. CDR3 sequence: CATSDTLDREETQYF. CDR3 nucleotide sequence: TGTGCCACCAGTGATACCCTGGACAGGGAAGAGACCCAGTACTTC.

J is TRBJ2-5 and V is TRBV2; D not resolved. The CDR3 length is 15 residues. Trimming removed 4 bases from V and 3 bases from J, with 15 bases in between. Germline V gene sequence: CDR1 SNHLY, CDR2 FYNNEI. CDR3 region: CASSVNEQPEETQYF. The CDR3 bases are TGTGCCAGCAGTGTGAATGAACAGCCAGAAGAGACCCAGTACTTC.

The rearrangement links TRBV19 to TRBJ2-2; D unclear. Germline loops: CDR1 LNHDA, CDR2 SQIVND (reference sequence). V was trimmed by 4 bases and J by 0 bases, leaving 12 bases between them. This CDR3 has 16 residues. CDR3: CASSTPPGANTGELFF. The CDR3, as DNA: TGTGCCAGTAGTACCCCACCCGGTGCGAACACCGGGGAGCTGTTTTTT.

The V call is TRBV2, the J call TRBJ2-1, with D unclear. From germline, CDR1 is SNHLY and CDR2 FYNNEI. The CDR3 is made up of 11 amino acids. Between the trimmed V and J ends, which lost 4 bases and 10 bases, there was a span of 8 bases. The CDR3 nucleotides are TGTGCCAGCAGTGGGAGAGAAGAGCAGTTCTTC. Protein product: CASSGREEQFF.

This clone was recorded once. The rearrangement uses TRBV28 and TRBJ2-3; 9 positions match TRBD2. With 5 bases clipped from V and 2 bases from J, the junction kept 5 bases outside the gene matches. The CDR3 is 15 amino acids. Germline CDR1 and CDR2: MDHEN and SYDVKM. The CDR3 nucleotides read TGTGCCAGCAGTATAGCGGGGGCCTACACAGATACGCAGTATTTT. It codes for CASSIAGAYTDTQYF.

The rearrangement joins TRBV19 to TRBJ1-1; 12 nucleotides align to TRBD1. The V gene end was trimmed by 2 bases and the J gene end by 10 bases; junction bases not matched to a gene: 14. Per the germline V gene, CDR1 is LNHDA and CDR2 is SQIVND (reference sequence). The CDR3 totals 17 residues. CDR3 region: CASSIHFSGQGAPGAFF. In DNA form, the CDR3 reads TGTGCCAGTAGTATACACTTTTCGGGACAGGGGGCGCCTGGAGCTTTCTTT.

This clone was counted a few times. The chain is built from TRBV13 and TRBJ1-6; 8 nucleotides align to TRBD1. Trimming at V came to 0 bases and at J to 7 bases, leaving 5 bases not matched to a gene. The CDR3 is 16 residues long. CDR1 and CDR2 from the germline V gene are PRHDT and FYEKMQ (reference sequence). The DNA for the CDR3 is TGTGCCAGCAGCTTAGGCAACAGGGGGTACAATTCACCCCTCCACTTT. Amino acids: CASSLGNRGYNSPLHF.

The V and J genes are TRBV19 and TRBJ2-3; the D gene is possibly TRBD1 (5 bases). The CDR3 length is 16 residues. Trimming shortened V by 3 bases and J by 7 bases, and 20 bases separated the two germline ends. Per the germline V gene, CDR1 is LNHDA and CDR2 is SQIVND (reference sequence). The CDR3 protein is CASSILGPPDINTQYF. Here the CDR3 DNA reads TGTGCCAGTAGTATCCTGGGGCCGCCGGACATAAATACGCAGTATTTT.

The chain recombines TRBV24-1 with TRBJ2-1; D perhaps matches TRBD1 (6 bases). The germline V gene encodes CDR1 KGHDR and CDR2 SFDVKD. CDR3 length equals 15 residues. Trimming took off 5 bases at V and 6 bases at J, with 16 bases between the two ends. The CDR3: CATSADPGQRNEQFF. The DNA for the CDR3 is TGTGCCACCAGTGCAGATCCGGGACAACGCAATGAGCAGTTCTTC.